This entry describes one T cell receptor beta chain. V trimming: 6 bases; J trimming: 10 bases; junction bases outside the gene matches: 5. The CDR3 has 12 residues. Sequencing was performed with immunoSEQ multiplex PCR; in TCRdb, only in-frame clones are kept and a portion is missing. Found here are roughly 310,000 clones, about nine tenths of them singletons; the top ten hold roughly 2.9%. Followed longitudinally, the Seattle patients had been enrolled during active infection. The record originates from a study of blood T cell repertoires in COVID-19. Study as a whole: COVID-19 samples, acute and convalescent, were from the United States, Italy and Spain.

Input material: peripheral blood. This sequence originates from a woman in her 30s with COVID-19, enrolled during active disease. J is TRBJ2-7 and V is TRBV12-3 or TRBV12-4; 11 bases fit TRBD2. The CDR3 spells CASSQGLAVQYF. In DNA form, the CDR3 reads TGTGCCAGCAGCCAGGGACTAGCGGTTCAGTACTTC.